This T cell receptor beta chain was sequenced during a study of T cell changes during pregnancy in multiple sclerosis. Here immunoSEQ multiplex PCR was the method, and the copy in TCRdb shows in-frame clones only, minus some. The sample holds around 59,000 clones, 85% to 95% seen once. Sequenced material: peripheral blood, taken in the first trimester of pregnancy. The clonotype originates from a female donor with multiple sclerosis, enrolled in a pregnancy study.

The CDR3 DNA is TGTGCCAGCAGCCCCCGGGGGTCGAGGGTTAATGAGCAGTTCTTC. Translating gives CASSPRGSRVNEQFF. J is TRBJ2-1 and V is TRBV7-9; possible D gene TRBD2, 6 bases. The V end was cut by 5 bases, the J end by 7 bases, with 18 bases between. The CDR3 has 15 amino acids. Germline V gene data show CDR1 as SEHNR and CDR2 as FQNEAQ (reference sequence).